This TCR beta chain was captured by sequencing in a study of blood T cell repertoires in COVID-19. Study-level information: T cells, B-cell-depleted T cells, or PBMCs provided the cDNA or gDNA that served as material.

Trimming shortened V by 7 bases and J by 2 bases, and 14 bases separated the two germline ends. The length of the CDR3 is 14 residues. Germline values: CDR1 MNHEY, CDR2 SVGAGI. Profiled with immunoSEQ multiplex PCR; TCRdb holds only in-frame clones, not every one. The data contain over 150,000 clones, 65% to 90% of them singletons. What was sequenced was peripheral blood. The rearrangement links TRBV6-5 to TRBJ1-2; the D gene is possibly TRBD1 (5 bases). The TCR originated in a woman in her sixties or seventies with COVID-19, enrolled during active disease. This CDR3 is CASNQGRFNYGYTF. The CDR3 DNA reads as TGTGCCAGCAACCAGGGCAGGTTCAACTATGGCTACACCTTC.